This T cell receptor beta chain was recorded in a study of T cell repertoires in cytomegalovirus infection. Study details: Matching HLA type and CMV infection were both indicated by public TCR beta signatures.

At least ten counts were recorded for this clonotype. Its specificity is unknown. One entry per CDR3 protein results from TCRdb running MiXCR on the reads. In the table there are about 460,000 distinct CDR3 sequences, approximately 11% of which are singletons. Study-wide findings and caveats: Cumulative public TCR beta family frequency identified CMV carriers with the relevant HLA. In two of eight donors, the top clonotype was HLA-C-restricted CMV-specific.

With 2 bases removed from V and 0 bases from J, the gap between germline ends came to 14 bases. Looked up from germline, CDR1 is MNHNS and CDR2 is SASEGT. The CDR3 covers 16 residues. V gene TRBV6-1 combines with J gene TRBJ2-7; tentatively, D is TRBD2 (5 bases). This receptor was identified in a human donor in good health (CMV status not recorded). Some clones in this sample may be carry-over from other donors' samples. The sequencing input was PBMCs. CDR3 region: CASSERERRFSYEQYF. The CDR3, as DNA: TGTGCCAGCAGTGAAAGGGAGCGGCGTTTCTCCTACGAGCAGTACTTC.